The 12 T cell receptor beta chains presented below share a single source sample, sequenced in a study of blood T cell repertoires in COVID-19. Generated by immunoSEQ multiplex PCR, the TCRdb table keeps only in-frame clones and is missing some. The table includes about 460,000 clones, around 85% detected once. Sequenced sample: PBMCs or T cells enriched from blood (not recorded which). These receptors came from a woman aged 60 to 75 who had recovered from COVID-19.

This CDR3 reads CASISRAGENTGELFF. In DNA, the CDR3 is TGTGCCAGCATTTCGCGGGCGGGAGAGAACACCGGGGAGCTGTTTTTT. The chain combines TRBV6-6 with TRBJ2-2; 7 bases line up with TRBD2. Germline V lookup: CDR1 MNHNY, CDR2 SVGAGI (reference sequence). The trim removed 7 bases at V and 1 base at J, leaving 9 bases unmatched. The CDR3 has 16 amino acids.

CDR3 nucleotides: TGTGCCAGCAACCCCGGGAATGAGAACACTGAAGCTTTCTTT. Amino acid sequence: CASNPGNENTEAFF. V and J are TRBV28 and TRBJ1-1; D is uncertain. CDR3 size: 14 residues. V shed 7 bases and J shed 1 base, with 13 bases lying between them. Looked up from germline, CDR1 is MDHEN and CDR2 is SYDVKM.

The V call is TRBV6-5, the J call TRBJ2-3; tentatively, D is TRBD2 (6 bases). The CDR3 is 14 amino acids. The germline gives CDR1 MNHEY, CDR2 SVGAGI. Trimming stripped 8 bases from V and 2 bases from J, with 14 bases between. CDR3 sequence reads: CASCSGLPTDTQYF. DNA of the CDR3: TGTGCCAGCTGCAGCGGGCTACCCACAGATACGCAGTATTTT.

This clone was detected once. The rearrangement uses TRBV7-2 and TRBJ2-1; TRBD2 matches at 7 bases. The CDR3 totals 15 residues. Germline V gives CDR1 SGHTA, CDR2 FQGNSA. Trimming cost V 1 base and J 4 bases; bases outside gene matches: 4. The CDR3 here is CASSLGAGVYNEQFF. CDR3 sequence (DNA): TGTGCCAGCAGCTTAGGGGCGGGGGTTTACAATGAGCAGTTCTTC.

This clone was found once. The rearrangement links TRBV18 to TRBJ1-3, with 7 bases aligning to TRBD1. Germline trimming cut 3 bases from V and 2 bases from J; bases unmatched to any gene: 4. Germline assignment: CDR1 KGHSH and CDR2 LQKENI. The CDR3 consists of 15 residues. The CDR3 nucleotides are TGTGCCAGCTCACCTGGACAGGTCCCTGGAAACACCATATATTTT. Protein sequence: CASSPGQVPGNTIYF.

The table lists this clone with a few counts. The gene calls are TRBV5-1 and TRBJ2-1; 12 bases fit TRBD2. With 0 bases clipped from V and 9 bases from J, the junction kept 4 bases outside the gene matches. The CDR3 covers 15 residues. Germline assignment: CDR1 SGHRS and CDR2 YFSETQ. The CDR3 loop reads CASSLETSGRGEQFF. CDR3 bases: TGCGCCAGCAGCTTGGAGACTAGCGGGAGAGGTGAGCAGTTCTTC.

The V call is TRBV30, the J call TRBJ2-3; 9 nucleotides line up with TRBD1. Germline V gives CDR1 GTSNPN, CDR2 SVGIG (reference sequence). V gave up 0 bases and J gave up 5 bases; unmatched junction bases: 3. The CDR3 contains 14 residues. CDR3 amino acids: CAWSVDRGRDTQYF. The DNA for the CDR3 is TGTGCCTGGAGTGTAGACAGGGGGAGAGATACGCAGTATTTT. The complete variable domain, with remaining parts taken from reference TRBV30 and TRBJ2-3, reads SQTIHQWPATLVQPVGSPLSLECTVEGTSNPNLYWYRQAAGRGLQLLFYSVGIGQISSEVPQNLSASRPQDRQFILSSKKLLLSDSGFYLCAWSVDRGRDTQYFGPGTRLTVL.

The chain combines TRBV12-3 or TRBV12-4 with TRBJ1-4; a weak D match, TRBD1 (6 bases). V lost 3 bases and J 7 bases, leaving 9 bases between the germline ends. The CDR3 sequence is 13 residues long. CDR3 amino acids: CASSFLRGEKLFF. Written as DNA, the CDR3 is TGTGCCAGCAGTTTTCTCAGGGGTGAAAAACTGTTTTTT.

This chain joins TRBV14 and TRBJ1-2; perhaps TRBD1 as D (5 bases). V was cut by 0 bases and J by 5 bases, with 10 bases left in between. The CDR3 has 14 residues. Per the germline V gene, CDR1 is SGHDN and CDR2 is FVKESK. The CDR3 reads CASSQEVAGYGYTF. In nucleotides, the CDR3 is TGTGCCAGCAGCCAAGAGGTTGCAGGGTATGGCTACACCTTC. The full variable domain, its missing parts supplied by reference TRBV14 and TRBJ1-2, is EAGVTQFPSHSVIEKGQTVTLRCDPISGHDNLYWYRRVMGKEIKFLLHFVKESKQDESGMPNNRFLAERTGGTYSTLKVQPAELEDSGVYFCASSQEVAGYGYTFGSGTRLTVV.

This clone was recorded only once. The chain has TRBV5-1 and TRBJ2-1; D is possibly TRBD2 (6 bases). Trimming cost V 5 bases and J 7 bases, with 16 bases left between them. CDR1 is SGHRS, CDR2 YFSETQ, per germline. The CDR3 consists of 14 residues. In DNA form, the CDR3 reads TGCGCCAGCAGTCCTCCTTGGGCGGGGAATGAGCAGTTCTTC. Its translation is CASSPPWAGNEQFF.

The chain uses TRBV4-1 and TRBJ1-2; D gene unclear. Germline V gene lookup returns CDR1 MGHRA and CDR2 YSYEKL. This CDR3 has 16 amino acids. Trimming took 0 bases from V and 0 from J, leaving 11 bases between them. CDR3 sequence: CASSQDPQVSNYGYTF. The CDR3 DNA sequence: TGCGCCAGCAGCCAAGATCCCCAGGTCTCTAACTATGGCTACACCTTC.

The V and J genes are TRBV27 and TRBJ1-6; the D is unclear. This CDR3 is built from 12 residues. The germline V and J ends were trimmed by 3 bases and 12 bases, with 9 bases remaining between them. The germline gives CDR1 MNHEY, CDR2 SMNVEV (reference sequence). The CDR3: CASSLRGLPLHF. The CDR3 bases are TGTGCCAGCAGTTTGAGAGGCTTACCCCTCCACTTT.